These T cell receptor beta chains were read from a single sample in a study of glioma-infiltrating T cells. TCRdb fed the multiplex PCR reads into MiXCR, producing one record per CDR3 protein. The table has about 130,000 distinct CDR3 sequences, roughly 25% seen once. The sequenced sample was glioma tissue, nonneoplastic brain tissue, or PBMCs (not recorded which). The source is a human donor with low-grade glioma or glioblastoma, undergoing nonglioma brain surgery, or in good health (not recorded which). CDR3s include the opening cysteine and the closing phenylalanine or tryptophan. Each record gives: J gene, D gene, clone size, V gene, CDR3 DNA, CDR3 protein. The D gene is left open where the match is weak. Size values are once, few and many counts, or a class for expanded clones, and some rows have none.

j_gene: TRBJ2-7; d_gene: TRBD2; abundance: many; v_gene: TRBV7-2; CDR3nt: TGTGCCAGCAGCTTAACCCTAGCGGGAGCATACGAGCAGTACTTC; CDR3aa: CASSLTLAGAYEQYF
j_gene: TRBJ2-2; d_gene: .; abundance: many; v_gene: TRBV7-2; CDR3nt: TGTGCCAGCAGCTTAGCGGCCAACTCAGGCGGGGAGCTGTTTTTT; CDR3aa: CASSLAANSGGELFF
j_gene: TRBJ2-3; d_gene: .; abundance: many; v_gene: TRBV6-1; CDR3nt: TGTGCCAGCCAGGGAGCCACAGATACGCAGTATTTT; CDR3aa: CASQGATDTQYF
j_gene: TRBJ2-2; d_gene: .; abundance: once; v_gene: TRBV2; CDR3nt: TGTGCCAGCAGTGGGGGGTTGCGGACCGGGGAGCTGCTTTTT; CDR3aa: CASSGGLRTGELLF
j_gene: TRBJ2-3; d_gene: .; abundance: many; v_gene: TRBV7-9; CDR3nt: TGTGCCAGCAGCTTAAGGACAGCCCAGAACGCAGATACGCAGTATTTT; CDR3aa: CASSLRTAQNADTQYF
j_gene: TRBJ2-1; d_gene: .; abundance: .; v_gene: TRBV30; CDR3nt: TGTGCCTGGAGTGAAGGAATGTACAATGAGCAGTTCTTC; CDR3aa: CAWSEGMYNEQFF
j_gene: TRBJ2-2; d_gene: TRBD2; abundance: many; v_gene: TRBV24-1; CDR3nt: TGTGCCACCAGTACGACTAGCGGTTCGACCGGGGAGCTGTTTTTT; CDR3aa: CATSTTSGSTGELFF
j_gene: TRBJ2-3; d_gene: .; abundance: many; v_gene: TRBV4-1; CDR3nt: TGCGCCAGCAGCCAAGATCGGGCCACAGATACGCAGTATTTT; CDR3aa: CASSQDRATDTQYF
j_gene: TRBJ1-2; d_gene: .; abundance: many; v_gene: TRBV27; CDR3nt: TGTGCCAGCAGTTTATCCGGGGGCCTCTATGGCTACACCTTC; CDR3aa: CASSLSGGLYGYTF
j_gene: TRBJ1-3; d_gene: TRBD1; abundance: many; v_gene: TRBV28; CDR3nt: TGTGCCAGCAGTCCTATCTACAGGGGCGCCTCTGGAAACACCATATATTTT; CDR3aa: CASSPIYRGASGNTIYF
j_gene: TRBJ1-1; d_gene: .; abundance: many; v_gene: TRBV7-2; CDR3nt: TGTGCCAGCAGCCCGGGACGGCGTGAAGCTTTCTTT; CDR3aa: CASSPGRREAFF
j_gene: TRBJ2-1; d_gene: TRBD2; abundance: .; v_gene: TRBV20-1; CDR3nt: TGCAGTGCTAGATCCACTAGCGTAAATGAGCAGTTCTTC; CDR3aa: CSARSTSVNEQFF
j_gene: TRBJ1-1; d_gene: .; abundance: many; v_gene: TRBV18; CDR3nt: TGTGCCAGCTCACCCGGCAGAGCTGAAGCTTTCTTT; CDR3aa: CASSPGRAEAFF
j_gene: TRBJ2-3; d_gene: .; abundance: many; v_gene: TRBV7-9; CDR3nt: TGTGCCAGCAGCTGGAGTTCGGAGGACTACACAGATACGCAGTATTTT; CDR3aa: CASSWSSEDYTDTQYF
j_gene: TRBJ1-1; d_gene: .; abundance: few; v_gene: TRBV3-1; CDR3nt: TGTGCCAGCAGCCACAAATCAGGGGAAGCTTTCTTT; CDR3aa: CASSHKSGEAFF
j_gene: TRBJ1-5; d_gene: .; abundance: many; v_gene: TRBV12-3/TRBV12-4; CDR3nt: TGTGCCAGCAGATTACAGGCGGATAGCAATCAGCCCCAGCATTTT; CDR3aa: CASRLQADSNQPQHF
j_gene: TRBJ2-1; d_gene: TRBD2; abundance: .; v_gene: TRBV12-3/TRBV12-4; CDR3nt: TGTGCCAGCACTACCGGTGGGGACTATTACAATGAGCAGTTCTTC; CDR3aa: CASTTGGDYYNEQFF
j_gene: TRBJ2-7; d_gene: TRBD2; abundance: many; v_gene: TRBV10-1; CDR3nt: TGCGCCAGCAGTGACCTTGGGACTAGCGGCGACAATAACTCCTACGAGCAGTACTTC; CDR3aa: CASSDLGTSGDNNSYEQYF
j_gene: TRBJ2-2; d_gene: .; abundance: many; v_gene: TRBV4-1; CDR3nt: TGCGCCAGCAGTCAAGATGAGGCCCTAACGATGAACGGGGAGCTGTTTTTT; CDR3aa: CASSQDEALTMNGELFF
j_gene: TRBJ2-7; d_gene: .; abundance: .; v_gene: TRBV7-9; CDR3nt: TGTGCCAGCAGCTTAGCGCCGGGCCAGGGGACCTACGAGCAGTACTTC; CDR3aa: CASSLAPGQGTYEQYF
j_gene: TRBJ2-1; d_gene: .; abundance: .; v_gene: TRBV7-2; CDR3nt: TGTGCCAGCAACGACAGGGAAGGGAGCGGGAGCCGGAATGAGCAGTTCTTC; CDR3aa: CASNDREGSGSRNEQFF
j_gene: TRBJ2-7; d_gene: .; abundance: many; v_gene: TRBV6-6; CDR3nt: TGTGCCAGCAGTTACGCCGACGGCTACGAGCAGTACTTC; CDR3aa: CASSYADGYEQYF
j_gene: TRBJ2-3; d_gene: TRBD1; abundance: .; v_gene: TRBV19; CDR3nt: TGTGCCAGTAGTCCGGGACAGAGATTTTCCACAGATACGCAGTATTTT; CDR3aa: CASSPGQRFSTDTQYF
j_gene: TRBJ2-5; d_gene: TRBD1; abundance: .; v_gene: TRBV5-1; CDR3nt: TGCGCCAGCAGCCGATCGACAGGGGGGGTTGGAGACCAGTACTTC; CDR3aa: CASSRSTGGVGDQYF
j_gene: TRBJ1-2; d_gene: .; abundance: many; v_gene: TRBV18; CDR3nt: TGTGCCAGCTCACTTACCAGGGAGGCGAACTATGGCTACACCTTC; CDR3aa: CASSLTREANYGYTF
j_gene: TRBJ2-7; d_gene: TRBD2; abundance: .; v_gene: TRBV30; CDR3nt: TGTGCCTGTGGGACTAGCGGGAGCTACGAGCAGTACTTC; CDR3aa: CACGTSGSYEQYF
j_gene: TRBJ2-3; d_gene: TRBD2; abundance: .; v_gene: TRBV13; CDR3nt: TGTGCCAGCAGCTTAGCCTATCAGACTAGCACCGATACGCAGTATTTT; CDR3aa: CASSLAYQTSTDTQYF